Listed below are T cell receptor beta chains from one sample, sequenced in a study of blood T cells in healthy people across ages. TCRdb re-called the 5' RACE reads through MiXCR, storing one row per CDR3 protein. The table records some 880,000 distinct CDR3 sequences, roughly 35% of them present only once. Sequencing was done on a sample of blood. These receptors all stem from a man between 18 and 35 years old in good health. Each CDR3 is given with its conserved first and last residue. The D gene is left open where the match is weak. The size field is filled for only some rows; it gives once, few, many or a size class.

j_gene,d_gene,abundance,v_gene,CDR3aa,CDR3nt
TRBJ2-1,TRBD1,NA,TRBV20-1,CSAPGPGTGSDEQFF,TGCAGTGCCCCTGGGCCCGGGACAGGGAGCGATGAGCAGTTCTTC
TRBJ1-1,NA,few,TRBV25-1,CASSVMGRDTEAFF,TGTGCCAGCAGTGTCATGGGCAGAGACACTGAAGCTTTCTTT
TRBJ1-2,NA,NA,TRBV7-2,CASSLAFGLGDYGYTF,TGTGCCAGCAGCTTAGCGTTCGGTCTGGGGGACTATGGCTACACCTTC
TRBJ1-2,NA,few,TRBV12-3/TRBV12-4,CASSLASRAGAGYGYTF,TGTGCCAGCAGTTTAGCATCGCGGGCAGGGGCTGGCTATGGCTACACCTTC
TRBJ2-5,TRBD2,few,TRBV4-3,CASSHYLAGGSVGAQETQYF,TGCGCCAGCAGCCACTATCTAGCGGGGGGATCCGTTGGGGCCCAAGAGACCCAGTACTTC
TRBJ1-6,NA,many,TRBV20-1,CSAPTVLGNSPLHF,TGCAGTGCCCCAACAGTCTTGGGGAATTCACCCCTCCACTTT
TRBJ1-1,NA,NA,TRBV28,CASSSGEAYTEAFF,TGTGCCAGCAGTTCCGGGGAGGCGTACACTGAAGCTTTCTTT
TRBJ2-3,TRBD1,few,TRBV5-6,CASSLRTGFTDTQYF,TGTGCCAGCAGCTTGAGGACAGGGTTCACAGATACGCAGTATTTT
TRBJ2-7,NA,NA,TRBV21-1,CASSKVPVLLTGYEQYF,TGTGCCAGCAGCAAAGTTCCCGTTCTTCTCACGGGGTACGAGCAGTACTTC
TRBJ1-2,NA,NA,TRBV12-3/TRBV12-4,CASFLGTGYGYTF,TGTGCCAGCTTCCTTGGGACGGGTTATGGCTACACCTTC
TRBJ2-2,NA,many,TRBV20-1,CSARDVRADTGELFF,TGCAGTGCTAGAGATGTACGGGCGGACACCGGGGAGCTGTTTTTT
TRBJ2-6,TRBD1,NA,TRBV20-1,CSANASGQEFSGANVLTF,TGCAGTGCTAACGCTTCGGGACAGGAATTCTCTGGGGCCAACGTCCTGACTTTC
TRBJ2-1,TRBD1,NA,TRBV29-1,CSVEAGTGSSYNEQFF,TGCAGCGTTGAAGCCGGGACAGGGAGCTCCTACAATGAGCAGTTCTTC
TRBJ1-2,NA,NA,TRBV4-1,CASSQDIGYGYTF,TGCGCCAGCAGCCAAGACATCGGATATGGCTACACCTTC
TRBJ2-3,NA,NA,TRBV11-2,CASSNGGRSTDTQYF,TGTGCCAGCAGCAACGGCGGTCGGTCCACAGATACGCAGTATTTT
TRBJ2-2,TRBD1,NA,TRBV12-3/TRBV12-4,CASSLDRDEGELFF,TGTGCCAGCAGTTTGGACAGGGACGAGGGGGAGCTGTTTTTT
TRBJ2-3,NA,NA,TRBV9,CASSVGPAGAEGTQYF,TGTGCCAGCAGCGTGGGCCCGGCAGGGGCCGAGGGTACGCAGTATTTT
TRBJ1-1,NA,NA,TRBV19,CASSIGGRKNTEAFF,TGTGCCAGTAGTATAGGGGGCAGAAAGAACACTGAAGCTTTCTTT
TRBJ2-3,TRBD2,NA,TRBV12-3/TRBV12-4,CASSPPWSGSADTQYF,TGTGCCAGCAGTCCCCCGTGGAGCGGGAGCGCAGATACGCAGTATTTT
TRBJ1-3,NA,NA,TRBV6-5,CASSSLQGAGNTIYF,TGTGCCAGCAGTTCGTTACAGGGAGCTGGAAACACCATATATTTT
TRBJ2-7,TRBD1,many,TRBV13,CASSMTGGQGYEQYF,TGTGCCAGCAGCATGACAGGGGGCCAAGGCTACGAGCAGTACTTC
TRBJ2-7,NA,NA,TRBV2,CASGALYEQYF,TGTGCCAGCGGAGCTCTCTACGAGCAGTACTTC